Included here is one T cell receptor beta chain sequence, with context. Its target is not known. These data originate in a study of radiation and T cells in renal cell carcinoma. Study summary: Nephrectomy followed 15 Gy stereotactic body radiation by 4 weeks.

Germline CDR1 is GTSNPN and CDR2 is SVGIG (reference sequence). V lost 4 bases to trimming and J lost 6 bases, with 16 bases between them. The CDR3 extends over 15 amino acids. Time point denoted: baseline pretreatment blood. The sample's treatment: 15 Gy SBRT to primary tumor, nephrectomy 4 weeks later. Clones were read by immunoSEQ multiplex PCR, and TCRdb kept only the in-frame ones, dropping some. Of some 110,000 clones listed, roughly 80% are singletons. The study's findings and limits: In blood, top tumor clones expanded by 2 weeks, shrinking by 4.

The origin of this receptor is a woman aged 55-69 years with renal cell carcinoma. Sequenced here: blood, sampled from a patient whose treatment included radiotherapy and nephrectomy. J is TRBJ1-6 and V is TRBV30, with D tentatively TRBD1 (6 bases). In DNA form, the CDR3 reads TGTGCCTGGAAACCTTTGGCGGACAGTAATTCACCCCTCCACTTT. Translating it yields CAWKPLADSNSPLHF.